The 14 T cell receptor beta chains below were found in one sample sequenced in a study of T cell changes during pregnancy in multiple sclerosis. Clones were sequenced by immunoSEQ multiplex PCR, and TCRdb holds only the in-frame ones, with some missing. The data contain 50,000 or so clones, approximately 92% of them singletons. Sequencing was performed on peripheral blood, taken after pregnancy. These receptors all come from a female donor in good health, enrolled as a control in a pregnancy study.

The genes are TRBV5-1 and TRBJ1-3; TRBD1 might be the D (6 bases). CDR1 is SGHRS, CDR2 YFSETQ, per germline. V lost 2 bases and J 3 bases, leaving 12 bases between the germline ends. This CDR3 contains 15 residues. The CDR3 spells CASSFGRGGGNTIYF. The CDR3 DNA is TGCGCCAGCAGCTTTGGCAGGGGTGGTGGAAACACCATATATTTT.

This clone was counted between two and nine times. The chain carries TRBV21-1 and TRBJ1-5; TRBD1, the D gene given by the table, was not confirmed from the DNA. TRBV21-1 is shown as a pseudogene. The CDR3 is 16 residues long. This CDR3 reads CASSPARNYSNQPQHF. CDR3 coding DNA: TGTGCCAGCAGCCCCGCCAGGAATTATAGCAATCAGCCCCAGCATTTT.

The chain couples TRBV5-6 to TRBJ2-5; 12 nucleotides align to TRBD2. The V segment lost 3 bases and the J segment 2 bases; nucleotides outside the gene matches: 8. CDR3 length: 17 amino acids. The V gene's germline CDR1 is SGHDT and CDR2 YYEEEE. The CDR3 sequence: CASSSTSGRILQETQYF. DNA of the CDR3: TGTGCCAGCAGCTCCACTAGCGGGAGGATCCTTCAAGAGACCCAGTACTTC.

CDR3: CASSSSYEQYF. Written as DNA, the CDR3 is TGTGCCAGCTCCTCCTCCTACGAGCAGTACTTC. This chain connects TRBV18 to TRBJ2-7; D ambiguous. Germline V CDR1 and CDR2: KGHSH, LQKENI. The CDR3 runs 11 residues. The V gene lost 6 bases and the J gene lost 0 bases, with 3 bases spanning the gap.

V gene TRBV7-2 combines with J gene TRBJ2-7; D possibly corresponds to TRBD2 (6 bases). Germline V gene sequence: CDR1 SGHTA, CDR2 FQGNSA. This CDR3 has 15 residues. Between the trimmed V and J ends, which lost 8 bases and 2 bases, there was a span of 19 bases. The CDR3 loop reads CASRAPGGATYEQYF. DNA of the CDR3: TGTGCCAGCCGCGCTCCGGGCGGGGCGACCTACGAGCAGTACTTC.

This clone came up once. As DNA, the CDR3 is TGTGCCAGTAGTGACGGAGGGACGGTAAACATTCAGTACTTC. The encoded protein is CASSDGGTVNIQYF. V is TRBV19 and J is TRBJ2-4; D might be TRBD2 (6 bases). The CDR3 has 14 residues. Trimming pared 5 bases from V and 6 bases from J, leaving 14 bases between. CDR1 is LNHDA and CDR2 is SQIVND in the germline V gene (reference sequence). The full variable domain, completed using reference TRBV19 and TRBJ2-4, is DGGITQSPKYLFRKEGQNVTLSCEQNLNHDAMYWYRQDPGQGLRLIYYSQIVNDFQKGDIAEGYSVSREKKESFPLTVTSAQKNPTAFYLCASSDGGTVNIQYFGAGTRLSVL.

The DNA of the CDR3 is TGTGCCAGTAGAAGTGGGACAGGGTTCCACGAGCAGTACTTC. This sequence encodes CASRSGTGFHEQYF. The chain is built from TRBV19 and TRBJ2-7, with 9 bases matching TRBD1. The ends lost 6 bases at V and 5 bases at J; junction bases unmatched: 8. The CDR3 sequence is 14 residues long. CDR1 LNHDA and CDR2 SQIVND come from the germline V gene (reference sequence).

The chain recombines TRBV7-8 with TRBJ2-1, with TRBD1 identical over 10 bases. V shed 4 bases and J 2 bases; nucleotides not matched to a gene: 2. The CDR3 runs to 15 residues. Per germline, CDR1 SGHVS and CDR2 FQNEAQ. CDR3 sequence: CASSWDRGPYNEQFF. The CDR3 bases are TGTGCCAGCAGCTGGGACAGGGGACCCTACAATGAGCAGTTCTTC.

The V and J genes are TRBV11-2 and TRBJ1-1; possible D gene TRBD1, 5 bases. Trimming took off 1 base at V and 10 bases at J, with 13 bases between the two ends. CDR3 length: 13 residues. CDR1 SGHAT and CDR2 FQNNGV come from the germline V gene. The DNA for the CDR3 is TGTGCCAGCAGCTTAGTCGGCGGGGGATCAGCTTTCTTT. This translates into CASSLVGGGSAFF.

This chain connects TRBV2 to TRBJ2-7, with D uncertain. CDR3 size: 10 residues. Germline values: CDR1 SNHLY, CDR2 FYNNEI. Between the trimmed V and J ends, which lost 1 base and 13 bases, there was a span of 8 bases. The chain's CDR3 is CASSEVFIYF. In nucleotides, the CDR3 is TGTGCCAGCAGTGAAGTGTTTATATACTTC.

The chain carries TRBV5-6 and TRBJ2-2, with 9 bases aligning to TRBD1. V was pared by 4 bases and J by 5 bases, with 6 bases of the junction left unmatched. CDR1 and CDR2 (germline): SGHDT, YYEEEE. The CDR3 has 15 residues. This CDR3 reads CASSRRQGGTGELFF. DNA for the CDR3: TGTGCCAGCAGCAGAAGACAGGGGGGTACCGGGGAGCTGTTTTTT.

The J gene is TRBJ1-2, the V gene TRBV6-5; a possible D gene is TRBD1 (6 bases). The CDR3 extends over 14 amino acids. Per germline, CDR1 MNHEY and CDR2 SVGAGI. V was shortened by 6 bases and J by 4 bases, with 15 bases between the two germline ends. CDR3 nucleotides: TGTGCCAGCAGCCTACAGGGTTCGCTCTATGGCTACACCTTC. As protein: CASSLQGSLYGYTF.

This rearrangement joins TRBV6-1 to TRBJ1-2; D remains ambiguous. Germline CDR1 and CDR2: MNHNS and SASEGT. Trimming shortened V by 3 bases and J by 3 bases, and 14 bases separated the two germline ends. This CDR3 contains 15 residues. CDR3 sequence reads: CASSDGQRLYYGYTF. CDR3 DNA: TGTGCCAGCAGTGATGGGCAGAGATTATACTATGGCTACACCTTC.

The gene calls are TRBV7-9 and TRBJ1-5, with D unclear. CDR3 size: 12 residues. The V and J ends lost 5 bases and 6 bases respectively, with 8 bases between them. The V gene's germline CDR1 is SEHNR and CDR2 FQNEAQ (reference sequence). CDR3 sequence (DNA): TGTGCCAGCAGCGACGGCGGTCAGCCCCAGCATTTT. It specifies CASSDGGQPQHF.